This TCR beta chain was profiled in a study of OX40 agonist ivuxolimab in advanced cancers. Regarding the research as a whole: Ivuxolimab, which targeted the costimulatory receptor OX40 (CD134), was an agonistic, fully human IgG2 monoclonal antibody. Intravenous ivuxolimab was administered to patients every 2 weeks at six dose levels: 0.01, 0.1, 0.3, 1.5, 3 and 10 mg/kg. Among the approximately 54 dose-escalation patients, around 19 had hepatocellular carcinoma, around 15 melanoma, 9 renal cell carcinoma and 9 head and neck cancer. In the dose-escalation cohort, 82.7% of patients were male, and the mean age was approximately 60 years, with a range of about 23 to 90. Patients were allowed to have had prior anti-PD-1, anti-PD-L1 or anti-CTLA-4 therapy, and 40% of the dose-escalation patients had been treated with checkpoint inhibitors. Partial responses occurred in three dose-escalation patients, of whom one had hepatocellular carcinoma and two had cutaneous melanoma. Peripheral TCRbeta sequencing aimed to test whether ivuxolimab altered TCR sequence diversity and caused clonal T-cell expansion. The monotherapy dose-escalation portion (N ≈ 52 patients) of the phase I ivuxolimab trial is reported in the paper. The study at large found these results: Which antigens the clonally expanded peripheral T cells were specific for was not determined. In the 0.1-3.0 mg/kg groups, partial responders had among the lowest normalized peripheral clonal expansion, particularly in CD8+ T cells. Low levels of normalized T-cell clonal expansion were also seen in some patients who did not respond. At doses of 0.1 to 3.0 mg/kg, clonal expansion of both CD4+ and CD8+ blood T cells was observed from baseline to week 6. After ivuxolimab, CD8+ T cells had more expanded clones than CD4+ T cells on average.

The germline V gene provides CDR1 SNHLY and CDR2 FYNNEI. The CDR3 goes from the cysteine to the phenylalanine over 12 residues. CDR3 DNA only is kept here, 36 bases in frame from base 1. V is clipped by 6 bases and J by 4 bases, and the sequence between their germline boundaries is 7 bases long. Note on this clone: Its antigen is currently not known. No per-base quality is available; no much larger clone lies one base away.

The trial excluded patients who had a history of autoimmune disease or were on systemic immunosuppression. Peripheral blood for TCR sequencing was drawn from every dose cohort at baseline, at cycle 4 day 1 and at cycle 7 day 1. The samples were drawn from a first-in-human, open-label, multicenter phase I dose-escalation trial of ivuxolimab. Adults with locally advanced or metastatic melanoma, renal cell, hepatocellular, or head and neck squamous cell carcinoma were enrolled in the trial. Before TCR sequencing, CD4+ T cells and CD8+ T cells were sorted from peripheral blood as separate populations. For sequencing of the TCRbeta CDR3 region, genomic DNA was extracted from the sorted cells. The immunoSEQ Assay was used to sequence the TCRbeta CDR3 regions. The table comes from immuneACCESS by way of TCRdb, which keeps in-frame sequences with V and J called. Part of the clones is missing from these tables; in studies checked, under half for an unresolved V gene and the rest for unknown reasons. The sample yields about 35,000 clones; about 82% were counted once. 23% of the sample rests with the top ten.

The specimen was CD4+ or CD8+ T cells sorted from blood, collected in a trial of the OX40 agonist ivuxolimab. The chain was built from TRBV2 and TRBJ2-4, with the identity of the D gene unclear. The receptor was isolated from an adult with an advanced solid tumor such as melanoma, head and neck, liver or kidney cancer. The CDR3 reads CASRPLKNIQYF. The DNA reads as follows: TGTGCCAGCAGGCCTCTTAAAAACATTCAGTACTTC.